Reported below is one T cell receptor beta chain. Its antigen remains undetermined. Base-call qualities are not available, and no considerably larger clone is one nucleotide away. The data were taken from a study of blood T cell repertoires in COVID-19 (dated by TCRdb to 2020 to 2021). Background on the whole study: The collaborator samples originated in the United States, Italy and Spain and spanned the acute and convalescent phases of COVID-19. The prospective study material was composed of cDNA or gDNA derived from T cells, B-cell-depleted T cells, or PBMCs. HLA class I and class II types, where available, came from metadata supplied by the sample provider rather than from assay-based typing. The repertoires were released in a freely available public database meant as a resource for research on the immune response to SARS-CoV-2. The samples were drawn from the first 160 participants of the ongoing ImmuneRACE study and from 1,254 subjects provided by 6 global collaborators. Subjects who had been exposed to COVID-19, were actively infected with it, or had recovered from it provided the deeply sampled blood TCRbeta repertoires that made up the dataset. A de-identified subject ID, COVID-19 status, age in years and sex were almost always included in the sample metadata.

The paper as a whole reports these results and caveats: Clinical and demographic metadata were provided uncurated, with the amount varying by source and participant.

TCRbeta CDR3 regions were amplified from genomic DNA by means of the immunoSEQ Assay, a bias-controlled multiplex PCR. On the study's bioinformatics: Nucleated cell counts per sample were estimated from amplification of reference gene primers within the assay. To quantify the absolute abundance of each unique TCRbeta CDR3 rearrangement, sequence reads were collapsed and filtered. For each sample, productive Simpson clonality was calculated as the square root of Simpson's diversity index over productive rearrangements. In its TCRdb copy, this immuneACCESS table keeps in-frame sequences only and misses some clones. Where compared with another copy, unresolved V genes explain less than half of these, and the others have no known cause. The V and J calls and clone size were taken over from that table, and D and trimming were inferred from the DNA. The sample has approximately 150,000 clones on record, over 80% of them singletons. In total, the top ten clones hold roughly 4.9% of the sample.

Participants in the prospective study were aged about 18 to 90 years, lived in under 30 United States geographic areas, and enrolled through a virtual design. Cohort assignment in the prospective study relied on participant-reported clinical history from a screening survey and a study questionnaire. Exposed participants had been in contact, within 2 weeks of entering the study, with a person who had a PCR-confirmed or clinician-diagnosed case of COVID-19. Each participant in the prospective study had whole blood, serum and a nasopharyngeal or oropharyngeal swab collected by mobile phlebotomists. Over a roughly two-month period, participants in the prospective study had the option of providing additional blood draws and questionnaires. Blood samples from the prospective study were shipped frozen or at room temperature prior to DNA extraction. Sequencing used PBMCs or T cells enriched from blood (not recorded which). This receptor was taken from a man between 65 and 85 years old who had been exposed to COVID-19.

The nucleotide sequence reads TGTGCCAGTAGTATCCTAGGCGGAACGAAGACCCAGTACTTC. Its product reads: CASSILGGTKTQYF. Here the chain combines TRBV19 and TRBJ2-5; the D gene is not confidently resolved. V is reduced by 3 bases and J by 6 bases, leaving a spacing of 14 bases between them. Spanning cysteine to phenylalanine, the CDR3 consists of 14 amino acids. Kept here is only the CDR3 DNA, which spans 42 bases and is read in frame from base 1. From the germline V gene (reference sequence), CDR1 is LNHDA and CDR2 is SQIVND.